This T cell receptor beta chain was profiled in a study of beta chain features in type 1 diabetes. In its sample, this clone was seen a few times. With 5 bases removed from V and 5 bases from J, the gap between germline ends came to 21 bases. Per the germline V gene, CDR1 is SGHTA and CDR2 is FQGNSA. The CDR3 extends over 16 amino acids. Expressed TCRB transcripts were sequenced because the entire RNA isolate underwent reverse transcription. Sequencing was performed with immunoSEQ multiplex PCR; in TCRdb, only in-frame clones are kept and a portion is missing. The table records 330,000 or so clones, less than 15% of them present only once.

V gene TRBV7-2 combines with J gene TRBJ2-5; no firm D call. The specimen sequenced was central memory CD4+ T cells from blood. This TCR derives from a man between 25 and 39 years old in good health. CDR3: CASSARVSFLGETQYF. CDR3 DNA: TGTGCCAGCAGCGCCCGCGTATCGTTTTTAGGGGAGACCCAGTACTTC. Using reference TRBV7-2 and TRBJ2-5 for the parts outside the CDR3, the full variable domain is GAGVSQSPSNKVTEKGKDVELRCDPISGHTALYWYRQSLGQGLEFLIYFQGNSAPDKSGLPSDRFSAERTGGSVSTLTIQRTQQEDSAVYLCASSARVSFLGETQYFGPGTRLLVL.